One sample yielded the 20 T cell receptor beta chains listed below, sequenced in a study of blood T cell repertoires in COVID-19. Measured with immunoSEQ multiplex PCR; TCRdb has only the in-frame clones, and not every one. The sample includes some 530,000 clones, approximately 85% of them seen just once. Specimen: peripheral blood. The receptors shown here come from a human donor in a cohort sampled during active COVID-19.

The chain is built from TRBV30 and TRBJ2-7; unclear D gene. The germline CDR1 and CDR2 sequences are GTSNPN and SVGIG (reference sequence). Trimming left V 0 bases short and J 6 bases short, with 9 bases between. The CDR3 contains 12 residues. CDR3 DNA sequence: TGTGCCTGGAGTGTGGGCGCCATCGAGCAGTACTTC. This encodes CAWSVGAIEQYF. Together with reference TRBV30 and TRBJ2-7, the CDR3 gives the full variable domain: SQTIHQWPATLVQPVGSPLSLECTVEGTSNPNLYWYRQAAGRGLQLLFYSVGIGQISSEVPQNLSASRPQDRQFILSSKKLLLSDSGFYLCAWSVGAIEQYFGPGTRLTVT.

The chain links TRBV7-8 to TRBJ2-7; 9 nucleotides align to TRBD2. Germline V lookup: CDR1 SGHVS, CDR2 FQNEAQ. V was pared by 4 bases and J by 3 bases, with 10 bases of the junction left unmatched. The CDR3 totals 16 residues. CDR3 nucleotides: TGTGCCAGCAGCTGGAGCGCGGGACTAGCAGACTACGAGCAGTACTTC. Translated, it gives CASSWSAGLADYEQYF.

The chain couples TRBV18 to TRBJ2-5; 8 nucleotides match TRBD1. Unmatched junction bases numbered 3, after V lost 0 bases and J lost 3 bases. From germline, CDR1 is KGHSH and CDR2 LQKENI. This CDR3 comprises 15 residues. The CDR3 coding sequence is TGTGCCAGCTCACCACCGGGACAGGTTGAAGAGACCCAGTACTTC. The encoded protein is CASSPPGQVEETQYF.

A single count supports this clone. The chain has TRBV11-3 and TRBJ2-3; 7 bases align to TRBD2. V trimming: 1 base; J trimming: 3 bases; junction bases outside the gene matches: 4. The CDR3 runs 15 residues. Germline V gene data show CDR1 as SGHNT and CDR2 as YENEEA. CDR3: CASSLAGGTTDTQYF. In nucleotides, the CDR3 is TGTGCCAGCAGCTTAGCGGGAGGTACTACAGATACGCAGTATTTT.

In DNA, the CDR3 is TGTGCCAGTAGTAAACGACTAGCGGGAGGGCCGCCCTACGAGCAGTACTTC. It encodes CASSKRLAGGPPYEQYF. The V call is TRBV19, the J call TRBJ2-7, with TRBD2 identical over 14 bases. The CDR3 runs to 17 residues. V was clipped by 4 bases and J by 2 bases; unmatched bases: 7. Per the germline V gene, CDR1 is LNHDA and CDR2 is SQIVND (reference sequence).

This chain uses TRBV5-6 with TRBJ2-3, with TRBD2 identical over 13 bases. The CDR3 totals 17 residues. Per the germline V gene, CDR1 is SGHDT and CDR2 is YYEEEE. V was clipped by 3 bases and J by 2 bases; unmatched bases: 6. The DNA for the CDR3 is TGTGCCAGCAGCTCCCCCGGGACTAGCGGGACCACAGATACGCAGTATTTT. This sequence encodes CASSSPGTSGTTDTQYF.

CDR3 sequence: CASSSTSGRSNEQFF. The CDR3 DNA follows: TGTGCCAGCAGCTCGACTAGCGGGAGGTCCAATGAGCAGTTCTTC. The rearrangement links TRBV11-3 to TRBJ2-1; 13 bases match TRBD2. The J segment lost 6 bases and the V segment lost 4 bases, leaving 3 bases of the junction unmatched. CDR3 size: 15 residues. In germline, CDR1 is SGHNT, CDR2 YENEEA. Full variable domain (remainder filled in from reference TRBV11-3 and TRBJ2-1): EAGVVQSPRYKIIEKKQPVAFWCNPISGHNTLYWYLQNLGQGPELLIRYENEEAVDDSQLPKDRFSAERLKGVDSTLKIQPAELGDSAVYLCASSSTSGRSNEQFFGPGTRLTVL.

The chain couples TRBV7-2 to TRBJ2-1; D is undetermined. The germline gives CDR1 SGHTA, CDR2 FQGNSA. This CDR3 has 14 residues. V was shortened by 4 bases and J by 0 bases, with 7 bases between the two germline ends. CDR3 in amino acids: CASSSRNSYNEQFF. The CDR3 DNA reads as TGTGCCAGCAGCTCCAGGAACTCCTACAATGAGCAGTTCTTC.

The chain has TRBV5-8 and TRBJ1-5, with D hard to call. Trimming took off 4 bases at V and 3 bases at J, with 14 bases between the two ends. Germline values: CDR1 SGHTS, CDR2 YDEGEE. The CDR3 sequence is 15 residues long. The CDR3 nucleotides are TGTGCCAGCAGCCCGAGGGTGGCTACCAATCAGCCCCAGCATTTT. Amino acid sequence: CASSPRVATNQPQHF.

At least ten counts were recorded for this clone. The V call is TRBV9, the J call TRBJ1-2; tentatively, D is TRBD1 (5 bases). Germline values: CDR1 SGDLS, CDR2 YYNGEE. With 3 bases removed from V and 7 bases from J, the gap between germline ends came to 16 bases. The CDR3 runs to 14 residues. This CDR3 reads CASSATEGRSGYTF. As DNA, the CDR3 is TGTGCCAGCAGCGCGACCGAGGGGAGGAGTGGCTACACCTTC.

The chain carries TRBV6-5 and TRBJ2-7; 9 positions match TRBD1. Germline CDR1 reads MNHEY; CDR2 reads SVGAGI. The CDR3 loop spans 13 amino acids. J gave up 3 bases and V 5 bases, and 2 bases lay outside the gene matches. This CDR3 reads CASSRGQGYEQYF. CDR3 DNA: TGTGCCAGCAGTAGGGGACAGGGCTACGAGCAGTACTTC.

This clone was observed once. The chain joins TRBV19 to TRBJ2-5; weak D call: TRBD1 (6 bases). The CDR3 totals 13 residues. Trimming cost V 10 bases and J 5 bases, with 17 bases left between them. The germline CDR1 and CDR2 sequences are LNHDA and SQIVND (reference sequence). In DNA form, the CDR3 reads TGTGCCACCAGGGGCAGGGGCGAGGAGACCCAGTACTTC. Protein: CATRGRGEETQYF.

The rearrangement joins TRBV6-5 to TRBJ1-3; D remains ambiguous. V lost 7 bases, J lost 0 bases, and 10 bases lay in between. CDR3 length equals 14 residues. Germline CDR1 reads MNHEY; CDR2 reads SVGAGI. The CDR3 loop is CASTPFRSGNTIYF. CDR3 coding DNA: TGTGCCAGCACCCCCTTTCGCTCTGGAAACACCATATATTTT.

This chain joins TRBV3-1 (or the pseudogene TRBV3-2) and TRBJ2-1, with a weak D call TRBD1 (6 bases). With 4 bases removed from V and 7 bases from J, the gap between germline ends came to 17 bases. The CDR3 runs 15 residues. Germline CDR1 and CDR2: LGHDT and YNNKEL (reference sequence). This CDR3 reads CASSLFTGMGNEQFF. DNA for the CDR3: TGTGCCAGCAGCCTTTTCACAGGGATGGGGAATGAGCAGTTCTTC.

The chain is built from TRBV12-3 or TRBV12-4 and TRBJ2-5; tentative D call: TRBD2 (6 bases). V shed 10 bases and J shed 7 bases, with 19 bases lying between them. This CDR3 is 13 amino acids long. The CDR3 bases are TGTGCCACGGGGACTTCAAGAGATGGGACCCAGTACTTC. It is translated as CATGTSRDGTQYF.

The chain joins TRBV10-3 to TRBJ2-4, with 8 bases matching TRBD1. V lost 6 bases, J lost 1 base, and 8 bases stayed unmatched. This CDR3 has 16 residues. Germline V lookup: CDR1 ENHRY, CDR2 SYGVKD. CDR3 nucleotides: TGTGCCATCAGCCCCCAGGGGGCTCTGGCCAAAAACATTCAGTACTTC. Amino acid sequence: CAISPQGALAKNIQYF.

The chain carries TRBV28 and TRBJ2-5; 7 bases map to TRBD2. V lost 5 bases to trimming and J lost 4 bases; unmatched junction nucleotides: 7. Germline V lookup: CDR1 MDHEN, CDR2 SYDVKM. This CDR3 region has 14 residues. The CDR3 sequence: CASSAGGSVETQYF. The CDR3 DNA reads TGTGCCAGCAGTGCGGGCGGGAGTGTAGAGACCCAGTACTTC.

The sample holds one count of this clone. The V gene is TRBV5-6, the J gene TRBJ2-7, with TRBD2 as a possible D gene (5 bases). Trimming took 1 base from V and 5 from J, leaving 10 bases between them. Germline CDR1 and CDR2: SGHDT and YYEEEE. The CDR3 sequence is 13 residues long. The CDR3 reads CASSLPGFDEQYF. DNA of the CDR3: TGTGCCAGCAGCTTGCCGGGATTCGACGAGCAGTACTTC.

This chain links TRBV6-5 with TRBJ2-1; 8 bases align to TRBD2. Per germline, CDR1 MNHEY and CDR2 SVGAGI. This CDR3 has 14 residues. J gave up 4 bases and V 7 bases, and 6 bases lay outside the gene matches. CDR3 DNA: TGTGCCAGCATGGGTAGCGGGGAATACAATGAGCAGTTCTTC. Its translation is CASMGSGEYNEQFF.

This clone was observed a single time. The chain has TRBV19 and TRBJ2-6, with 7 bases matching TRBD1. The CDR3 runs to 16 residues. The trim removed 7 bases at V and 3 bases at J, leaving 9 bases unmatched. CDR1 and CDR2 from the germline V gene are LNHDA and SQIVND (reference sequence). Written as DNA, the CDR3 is TGTGCCAGTACAGTAGGGGGCGGCTTTGGGGCCAACGTCCTGACTTTC. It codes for CASTVGGGFGANVLTF. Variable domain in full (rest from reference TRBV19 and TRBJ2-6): DGGITQSPKYLFRKEGQNVTLSCEQNLNHDAMYWYRQDPGQGLRLIYYSQIVNDFQKGDIAEGYSVSREKKESFPLTVTSAQKNPTAFYLCASTVGGGFGANVLTFGAGSRLTVL.